This T cell receptor beta chain came from a study of blood T cell repertoires in COVID-19. For the study at large: Sites across the United States, Italy and Spain contributed samples from acute and convalescent COVID-19. The analysed material was cDNA or gDNA that came from T cells, B-cell-depleted T cells, or PBMCs.

In the study's own analysis: How many nucleated cells were present was estimated from reference gene primer amplification. TCRdb keeps only in-frame clones here, not all; method: immunoSEQ multiplex PCR. From that table come the V and J calls and clone size; the DNA was used to work out D and trimming. The sample yields over 200,000 clones, 88% seen once. Sequencing was carried out using peripheral blood. The source of this sequence is a woman aged 25 to 39 with acute or convalescent COVID-19.

CDR3 protein: CASSLTVGRSAETQYF. For the CDR3, the DNA is TGTGCCAGCAGCTTAACAGTCGGGAGGTCAGCAGAGACCCAGTACTTC. V usage is TRBV7-3 and J usage is TRBJ2-5, with TRBD2 matching 7 bases. The CDR3 covers 16 residues. Unmatched junction bases numbered 8, after V lost 0 bases and J lost 4 bases. Germline CDR1 is SGHTA and CDR2 is FQGTGA.